The 10 T cell receptor beta chains presented below share a single source sample, sequenced in a study of T cell repertoires in cytomegalovirus infection. TCRdb ran MiXCR on the reads and lists one entry per CDR3 protein. The sample lists about half a million distinct CDR3 sequences; about 42% were seen once. Their specific antigens are unknown. The sequencing here drew on cultured PBMCs, taken from culture after CMV antigen stimulation. All receptors come from a human donor in good health (CMV status not recorded). Some clones in this sample may be carry-over from other donors' samples.

The rearrangement uses TRBV20-1 and TRBJ2-7; tentative D call: TRBD1 (5 bases). CDR1 and CDR2 (germline): DFQATT, SNEGSKA (reference sequence). V lost 5 bases to trimming and J lost 6 bases, with 17 bases between them. The CDR3 covers 13 residues. The CDR3 DNA reads TGCAGTGCTCCGACAGACCCGGATGGCGAGCAGTACTTC. The encoded protein is CSAPTDPDGEQYF.

The chain carries TRBV27 and TRBJ2-1; 8 bases match TRBD1. CDR3 size: 16 residues. The junction had 8 bases not matched to a gene; V was cut back by 2 bases and J by 5 bases. Germline V gene lookup returns CDR1 MNHEY and CDR2 SMNVEV (reference sequence). The CDR3 region has the DNA TGTGCCAGCAGTTTACCCCCTCAGGGGGCCCACAATGAGCAGTTCTTC. Translated: CASSLPPQGAHNEQFF.

V is TRBV12-3 or TRBV12-4 and J is TRBJ2-7, with 8 bases matching TRBD1. The CDR3 has 14 amino acids. J was trimmed by 6 bases and V by 7 bases; bases with no gene match: 11. CDR3 nucleotides: TGTGCCAGCACCCTGCTAGGGACAGGAGTCGAGCAGTACTTC. It specifies CASTLLGTGVEQYF.

This clonotype was seen only a few times. The CDR3 region has the DNA TGCAGCCCCGTCCGTAGCCAAGAGACCCAGTACTTC. Amino acids: CSPVRSQETQYF. The J gene is TRBJ2-5, the V gene TRBV20-1, with D hard to call. In germline, CDR1 is DFQATT, CDR2 SNEGSKA (reference sequence). The CDR3 extends over 12 amino acids.

This chain uses TRBV2 with TRBJ1-2, with 7 bases aligning to TRBD1. The germline V gene has CDR1 SNHLY and CDR2 FYNNEI. This CDR3 is 13 amino acids long. V gave up 6 bases and J gave up 10 bases; unmatched junction bases: 11. The CDR3 protein is CASSATRQGVYTF. CDR3 DNA: TGTGCCAGCAGCGCCACCCGACAGGGTGTCTACACCTTC. Drawing the rest from reference TRBV2 and TRBJ1-2, the complete variable domain is EPEVTQTPSHQVTQMGQEVILRCVPISNHLYFYWYRQILGQKVEFLVSFYNNEISEKSEIFDDQFSVERPDGSNFTLKIRSTKLEDSAMYFCASSATRQGVYTFGSGTRLTVV.

As regards this clonotype: Its ends do not fully match the called genes, so a read error is possible. This sequence joins TRBV11-2 and TRBJ1-3; unclear D gene. Per the germline V gene, CDR1 is SGHAT and CDR2 is FQNNGV. The CDR3 contains 13 residues. The CDR3 loop is CASSSIRAAGWNF. Here the CDR3 DNA reads TGTGCCAGCAGCTCGATACGGGCAGCCGGATGGAATTTT.

The J gene is TRBJ2-7, the V gene TRBV7-3; D is uncertain. Germline V lookup: CDR1 SGHTA, CDR2 FQGTGA. The CDR3 has 11 residues. Trimming removed 3 bases at V and 5 bases at J, with 5 bases between. CDR3 amino acids: CASSLSDEQYF. The DNA for the CDR3 is TGTGCCAGCAGCTTGTCAGACGAGCAGTACTTC.

J is TRBJ2-3 and V is TRBV6-2 or TRBV6-3; 11 nucleotides agree with TRBD2. CDR1 and CDR2 from the germline V gene are MNHEY and SVGEGT. The CDR3 totals 17 residues. V shed 2 bases, J shed 1 base, and the junction held 5 bases outside the gene matches. CDR3 loop: CASSYVAGGPGTDTQYF. CDR3 nucleotide sequence: TGTGCCAGCAGTTACGTAGCGGGGGGGCCCGGCACAGATACGCAGTATTTT.

This clonotype was seen only a few times. V usage is TRBV20-1 and J usage is TRBJ1-3, with 7 bases identical to TRBD1. The CDR3 has 13 amino acids. Germline loops: CDR1 DFQATT, CDR2 SNEGSKA (reference sequence). V lost 1 base, J lost 3 bases, and 0 bases stayed unmatched. The CDR3 sequence is CSARGTGGNTIYF. DNA of the CDR3: TGCAGTGCTAGAGGGACAGGTGGAAACACCATATATTTT.

This clonotype was counted between two and nine times. The J gene is TRBJ1-5, the V gene TRBV7-9; 7 bases are a match to TRBD1. The CDR3 consists of 17 residues. Germline V CDR1 and CDR2: SEHNR, FQNEAQ (reference sequence). The junction had 10 bases not matched to a gene; V was cut back by 5 bases and J by 0 bases. Here the CDR3 reads CASSQPGQVYSNQPQHF. The CDR3 DNA follows: TGTGCCAGCAGCCAGCCAGGACAGGTCTATAGCAATCAGCCCCAGCATTTT. The entire variable domain, with the rest obtained from reference TRBV7-9 and TRBJ1-5, is as follows: DTGVSQNPRHKITKRGQNVTFRCDPISEHNRLYWYRQTLGQGPEFLTYFQNEAQLEKSRLLSDRFSAERPKGSFSTLEIQRTEQGDSAMYLCASSQPGQVYSNQPQHFGDGTRLSIL.